One and the same sample provided the 2 T cell receptor beta chains below, sequenced in a study of graft-versus-host responses after intestinal transplantation. For these receptors, no antigen is known. Clones were sequenced by immunoSEQ multiplex PCR, and TCRdb holds only the in-frame ones, with some missing. The sample contains 150,000 or so clones, around nine tenths of which appear only once. Sample: unstimulated CD4+ T cells sorted from spleen or lymph node cells, taken before intestinal transplant. These receptors came from a human donor who received an intestinal transplant.

This clone was seen just once. The V and J genes are TRBV15 and TRBJ2-3, with 12 positions matching TRBD2. CDR3 size: 17 residues. V was clipped by 8 bases and J by 2 bases; unmatched bases: 11. Germline CDR1 reads LNHNV; CDR2 reads YYDKDF (reference sequence). For the CDR3, the DNA is TGTGCCACCCCACGACTAGCGGGAGACGTATCCACAGATACGCAGTATTTT. Protein sequence: CATPRLAGDVSTDTQYF.

This clone has a single count. This sequence joins TRBV11-3 and TRBJ2-1; 8 bases align to TRBD2. Germline CDR1 and CDR2: SGHNT and YENEEA. This CDR3 is built from 15 residues. J gave up 7 bases and V 2 bases, and 7 bases lay outside the gene matches. The CDR3 reads CASSLTQREWNEQFF. CDR3 nucleotide sequence: TGTGCCAGCAGCTTAACCCAGCGGGAGTGGAATGAGCAGTTCTTC.